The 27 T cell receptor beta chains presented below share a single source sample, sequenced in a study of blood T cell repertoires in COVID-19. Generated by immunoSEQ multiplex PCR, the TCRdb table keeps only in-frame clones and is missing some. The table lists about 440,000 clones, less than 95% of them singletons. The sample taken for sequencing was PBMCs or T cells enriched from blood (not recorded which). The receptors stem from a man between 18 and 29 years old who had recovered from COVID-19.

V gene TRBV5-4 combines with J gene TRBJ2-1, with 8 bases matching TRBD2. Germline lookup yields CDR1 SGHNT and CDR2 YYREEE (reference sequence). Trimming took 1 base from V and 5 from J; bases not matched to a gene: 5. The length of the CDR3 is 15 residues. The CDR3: CASSLIGLADNEQFF. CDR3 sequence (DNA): TGTGCCAGCAGCTTGATCGGACTAGCCGACAATGAGCAGTTCTTC.

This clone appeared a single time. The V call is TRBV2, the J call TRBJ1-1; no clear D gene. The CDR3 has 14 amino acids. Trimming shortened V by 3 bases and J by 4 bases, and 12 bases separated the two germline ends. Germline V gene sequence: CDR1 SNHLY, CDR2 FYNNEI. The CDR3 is CASSDKRVGTEAFF. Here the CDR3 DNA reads TGTGCCAGCAGTGACAAGAGGGTAGGCACTGAAGCTTTCTTT.

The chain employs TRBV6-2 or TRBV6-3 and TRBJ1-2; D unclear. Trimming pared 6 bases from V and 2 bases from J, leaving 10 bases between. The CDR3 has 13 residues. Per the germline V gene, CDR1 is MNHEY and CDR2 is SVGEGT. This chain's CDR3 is CASSREVNYGYTF. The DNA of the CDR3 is TGTGCCAGCAGCCGCGAAGTCAACTATGGCTACACCTTC.

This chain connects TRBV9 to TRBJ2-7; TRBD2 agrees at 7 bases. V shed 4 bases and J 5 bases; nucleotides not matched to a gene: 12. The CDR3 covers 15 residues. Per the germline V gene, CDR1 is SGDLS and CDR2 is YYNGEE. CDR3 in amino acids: CASSPTPAGSDEQYF. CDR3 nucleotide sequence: TGTGCCAGCAGCCCCACCCCAGCGGGGAGCGACGAGCAGTACTTC. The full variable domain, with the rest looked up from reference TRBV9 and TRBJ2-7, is DSGVTQTPKHLITATGQRVTLRCSPRSGDLSVYWYQQSLDQGLQFLIQYYNGEERAKGNILERFSAQQFPDLHSELNLSSLELGDSALYFCASSPTPAGSDEQYFGPGTRLTVT.

CDR3 nucleotide sequence: TGTGCCAGCAGCCCAGGGACAGGGGTAGGCGATGAGCAGTTCTTC. This sequence encodes CASSPGTGVGDEQFF. V gene TRBV3-1 (or the pseudogene TRBV3-2) combines with J gene TRBJ2-1, with TRBD1 matching over 10 bases. The germline V gene has CDR1 LGHDT and CDR2 YNNKEL (reference sequence). This CDR3 has 15 amino acids. The ends lost 4 bases at V and 8 bases at J; junction bases unmatched: 8.

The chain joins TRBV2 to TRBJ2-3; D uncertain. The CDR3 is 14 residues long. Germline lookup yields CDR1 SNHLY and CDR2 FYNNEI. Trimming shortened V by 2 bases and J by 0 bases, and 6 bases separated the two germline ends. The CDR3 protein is CASSESVSTDTQYF. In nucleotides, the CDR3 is TGTGCCAGCAGTGAATCTGTTAGCACAGATACGCAGTATTTT.

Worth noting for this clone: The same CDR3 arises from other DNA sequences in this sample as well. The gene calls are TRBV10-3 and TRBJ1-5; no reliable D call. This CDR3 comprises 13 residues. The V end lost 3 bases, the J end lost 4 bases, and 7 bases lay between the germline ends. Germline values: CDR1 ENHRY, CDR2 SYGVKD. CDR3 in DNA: TGTGCCATCAGTGATTCAAATAATCAGCCCCAGCATTTT. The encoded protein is CAISDSNNQPQHF.

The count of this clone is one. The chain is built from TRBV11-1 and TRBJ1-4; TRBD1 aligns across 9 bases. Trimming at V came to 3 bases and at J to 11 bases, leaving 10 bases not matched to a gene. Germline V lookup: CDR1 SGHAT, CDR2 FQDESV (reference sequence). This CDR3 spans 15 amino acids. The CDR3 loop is CASSFTGTGKDKLFF. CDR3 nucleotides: TGTGCCAGCAGCTTTACCGGGACAGGGAAGGATAAACTGTTTTTT.

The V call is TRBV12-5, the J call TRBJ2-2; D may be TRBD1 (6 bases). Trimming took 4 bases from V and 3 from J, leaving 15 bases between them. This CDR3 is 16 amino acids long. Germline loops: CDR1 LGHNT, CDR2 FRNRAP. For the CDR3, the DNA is TGTGCTAGTGGTTCCTCCGTAGGACAGTACACCGGGGAGCTGTTTTTT. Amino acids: CASGSSVGQYTGELFF.

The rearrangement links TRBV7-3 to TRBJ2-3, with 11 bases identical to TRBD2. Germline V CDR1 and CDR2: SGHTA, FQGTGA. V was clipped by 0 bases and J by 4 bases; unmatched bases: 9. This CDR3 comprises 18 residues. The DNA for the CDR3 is TGTGCCAGCAGCTTAACGTTCGCTAGCGGGGGGCCCCCAGATACGCAGTATTTT. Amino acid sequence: CASSLTFASGGPPDTQYF.

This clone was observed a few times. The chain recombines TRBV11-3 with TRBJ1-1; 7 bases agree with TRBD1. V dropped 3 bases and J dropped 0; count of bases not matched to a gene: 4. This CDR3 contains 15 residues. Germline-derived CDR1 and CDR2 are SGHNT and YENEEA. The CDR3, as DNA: TGTGCCAGCAGCTTTCGGGGACAGCTGAACACTGAAGCTTTCTTT. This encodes CASSFRGQLNTEAFF.

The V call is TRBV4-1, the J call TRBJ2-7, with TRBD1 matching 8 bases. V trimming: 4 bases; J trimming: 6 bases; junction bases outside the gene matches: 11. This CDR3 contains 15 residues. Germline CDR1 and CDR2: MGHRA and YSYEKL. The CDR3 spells CASSLSHDRGSEQYF. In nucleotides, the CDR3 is TGCGCCAGCAGCCTTTCCCACGACAGGGGATCCGAGCAGTACTTC.

Written as DNA, the CDR3 is TGCGCCAGCAGCCAAGAGGCAGCAACTAATGAAAAACTGTTTTTT. Amino acids: CASSQEAATNEKLFF. The rearrangement uses TRBV4-1 and TRBJ1-4; D call uncertain. Germline V gene sequence: CDR1 MGHRA, CDR2 YSYEKL. The V end lost 0 bases, the J end lost 0 bases, and 5 bases lay between the germline ends. The CDR3 spans 15 residues.

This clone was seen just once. In nucleotides, the CDR3 is TGCGCCAGCAGCCCGAAGGACAGAGGCTTAGTCGGCTACACCTTC. This codes for CASSPKDRGLVGYTF. The chain links TRBV5-1 to TRBJ1-2; D might be TRBD1 (6 bases). Germline V lookup: CDR1 SGHRS, CDR2 YFSETQ. V was trimmed by 4 bases and J by 8 bases, leaving 21 bases between them. CDR3 length: 15 residues.

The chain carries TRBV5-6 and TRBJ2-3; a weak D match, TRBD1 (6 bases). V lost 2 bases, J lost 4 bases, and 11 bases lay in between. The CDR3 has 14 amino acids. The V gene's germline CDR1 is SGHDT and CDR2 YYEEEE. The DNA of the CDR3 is TGTGCCAGCAGCTTCGCTGCAGGGGCAGATACGCAGTATTTT. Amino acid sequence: CASSFAAGADTQYF.

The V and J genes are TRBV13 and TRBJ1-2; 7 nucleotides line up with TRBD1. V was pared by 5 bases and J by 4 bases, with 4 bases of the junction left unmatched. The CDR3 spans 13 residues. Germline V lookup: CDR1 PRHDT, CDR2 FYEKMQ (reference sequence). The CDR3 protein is CASSPDRVYGYTF. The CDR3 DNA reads TGTGCCAGCAGCCCTGACAGGGTCTATGGCTACACCTTC.

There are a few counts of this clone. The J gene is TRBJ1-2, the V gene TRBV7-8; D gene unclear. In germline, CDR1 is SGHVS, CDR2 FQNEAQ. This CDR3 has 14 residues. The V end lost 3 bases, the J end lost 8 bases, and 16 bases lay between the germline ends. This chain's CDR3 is CASSLRLEARGYTF. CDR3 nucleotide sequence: TGTGCCAGCAGCTTGCGACTGGAAGCGCGGGGCTACACCTTC.

The CDR3 region has the DNA TGTGCCGTTCAGAGGAACAATCAGCCCCAGCATTTT. Amino acids: CAVQRNNQPQHF. The rearrangement joins TRBV12-3 or TRBV12-4 to TRBJ1-5; D is ambiguous. The CDR3 totals 12 residues. V dropped 11 bases and J dropped 3 bases, with 11 bases sitting between them.

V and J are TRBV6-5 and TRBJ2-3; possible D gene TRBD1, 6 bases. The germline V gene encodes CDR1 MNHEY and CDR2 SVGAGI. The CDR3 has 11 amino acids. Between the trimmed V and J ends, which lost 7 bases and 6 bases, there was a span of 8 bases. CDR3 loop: CASTQGDTQYF. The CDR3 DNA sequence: TGTGCCAGCACCCAGGGGGATACGCAGTATTTT.

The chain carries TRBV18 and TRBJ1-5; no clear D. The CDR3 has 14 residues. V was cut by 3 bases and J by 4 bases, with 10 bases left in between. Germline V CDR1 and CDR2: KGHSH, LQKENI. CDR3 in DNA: TGTGCCAGCTCACCGGGTGCGGGTAATCAGCCCCAGCATTTT. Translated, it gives CASSPGAGNQPQHF. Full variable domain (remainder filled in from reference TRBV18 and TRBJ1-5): NAGVMQNPRHLVRRRGQEARLRCSPMKGHSHVYWYRQLPEEGLKFMVYLQKENIIDESGMPKERFSAEFPKEGPSILRIQQVVRGDSAAYFCASSPGAGNQPQHFGDGTRLSIL.

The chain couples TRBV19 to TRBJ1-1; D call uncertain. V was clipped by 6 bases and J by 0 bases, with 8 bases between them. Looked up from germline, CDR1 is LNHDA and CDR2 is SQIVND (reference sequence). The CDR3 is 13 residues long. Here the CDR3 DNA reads TGTGCCAGTAGCAGTACCATGAACACTGAAGCTTTCTTT. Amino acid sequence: CASSSTMNTEAFF.

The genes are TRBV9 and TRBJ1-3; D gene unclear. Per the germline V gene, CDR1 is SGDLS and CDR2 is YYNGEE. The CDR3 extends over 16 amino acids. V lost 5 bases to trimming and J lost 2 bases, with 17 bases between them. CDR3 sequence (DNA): TGTGCCAGCAGTGCTGCCTTTCCAGATACTGGAAACACCATATATTTT. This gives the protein CASSAAFPDTGNTIYF. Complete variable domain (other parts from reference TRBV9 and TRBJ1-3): DSGVTQTPKHLITATGQRVTLRCSPRSGDLSVYWYQQSLDQGLQFLIQYYNGEERAKGNILERFSAQQFPDLHSELNLSSLELGDSALYFCASSAAFPDTGNTIYFGEGSWLTVV.

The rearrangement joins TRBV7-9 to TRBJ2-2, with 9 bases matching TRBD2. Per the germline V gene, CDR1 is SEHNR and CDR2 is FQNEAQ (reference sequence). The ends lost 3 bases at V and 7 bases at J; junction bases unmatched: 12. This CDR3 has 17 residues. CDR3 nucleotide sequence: TGTGCCAGCAGCTTCAGGCGGTTAGCGGGAGCGGGCGGGGAGCTGTTTTTT. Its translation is CASSFRRLAGAGGELFF. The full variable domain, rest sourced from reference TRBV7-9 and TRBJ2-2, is DTGVSQNPRHKITKRGQNVTFRCDPISEHNRLYWYRQTLGQGPEFLTYFQNEAQLEKSRLLSDRFSAERPKGSFSTLEIQRTEQGDSAMYLCASSFRRLAGAGGELFFGEGSRLTVL.

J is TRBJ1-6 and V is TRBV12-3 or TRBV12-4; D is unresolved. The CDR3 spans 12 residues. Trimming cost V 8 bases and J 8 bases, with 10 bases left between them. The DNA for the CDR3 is TGTGCCAGCGGAGAGCTGGATTCACCCCTCCACTTT. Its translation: CASGELDSPLHF.

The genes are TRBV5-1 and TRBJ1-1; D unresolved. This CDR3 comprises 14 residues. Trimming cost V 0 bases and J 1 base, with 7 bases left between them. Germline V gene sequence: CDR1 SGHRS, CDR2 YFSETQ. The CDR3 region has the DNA TGCGCCAGCAGCTTGGAAGCCCAGAACACTGAAGCTTTCTTT. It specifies CASSLEAQNTEAFF.

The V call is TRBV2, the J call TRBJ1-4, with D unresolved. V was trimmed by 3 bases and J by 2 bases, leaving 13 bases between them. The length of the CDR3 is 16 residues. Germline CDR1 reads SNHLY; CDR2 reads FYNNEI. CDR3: CASSDEMVSTNEKLFF. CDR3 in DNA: TGTGCCAGCAGTGATGAGATGGTTTCGACTAATGAAAAACTGTTTTTT.

This CDR3 reads CASSAGGGGYNEQFF. The CDR3 DNA is TGCGCCAGCAGCGCAGGGGGCGGGGGCTACAATGAGCAGTTCTTC. The chain has TRBV5-1 and TRBJ2-1; D is possibly TRBD1 (8 bases). There are 15 residues in the CDR3. Looked up from germline, CDR1 is SGHRS and CDR2 is YFSETQ. Trimming shortened V by 4 bases and J by 3 bases, and 14 bases separated the two germline ends.